This record concerns one T cell receptor (beta chain) sequence. Its antigen is unknown. Profiled with immunoSEQ multiplex PCR; TCRdb holds only in-frame clones, not every one. This sample yields some 2,500,000 clones, of which under 95% are seen a single time; approximately 0.4% belongs to the top ten. The sample belongs to a study of shared clonotypes between healthy human individuals. V lost 7 bases, J lost 0 bases, and 14 bases lay in between. Germline lookup yields CDR1 SQVTM and CDR2 ANQGSEA. This CDR3 comprises 14 residues. Study-level results: Among donors, clonotype sharing was expected to be affected by sequencing depth. A handful of donors held about 5% of naive CD4 clonotypes in common. Memory subsets generally showed lower estimated richness than naive subsets. Exclusively blood specimens were collected; tissue repertoires likely differ.

The sequence was collected from a man between 18 and 35 years old in good health. Some clones in this sample may be carry-over from other donors' samples. The chain links TRBV29-1 to TRBJ2-3; D is possibly TRBD1 (6 bases). The specimen was naive CD4+ T cells from PBMCs. Noted subset: CD45RA+ positively selected. This CDR3 is CSAMRQVSTDTQYF. CDR3 DNA sequence: TGCAGCGCAATGAGACAGGTTAGCACAGATACGCAGTATTTT.